Sequencing of this TCR beta chain was carried out in a study of identical twins (dated by TCRdb to 2015 to 2016). As for the study more broadly: To test whether fetal clonotypes persist, the study used deep sequencing on TCR alpha and beta repertoires from monozygotic twins, unrelated adults of various ages, and cord blood. Replicate twin experiments were performed at different times using different library preparation protocols to rule out contamination.

V is cut by 0 bases and J by 10 bases, and the space between the germline ends is 10 bases. The germline V gene yields LGHNA for CDR1 and YSLEER for CDR2. Including the terminal cysteine and phenylalanine, the CDR3 comprises 13 residues. Of all the DNA, just the CDR3 is kept, 39 bases in frame from base 1. General study outcomes and caveats: Compared with coincidental sharing between unrelated individuals, an excess of low generation-probability sequences was observed among out-of-frame TCR alpha sequences shared between twins. Recombination models systematically underestimated out-of-frame TCR alpha sharing in monozygotic twins but agreed with sharing between unrelated individuals. Because the same donors could not be followed over many years, the conclusions depended on cross-sectional statistical analysis. A weaker excess of twin sharing was found in beta out-of-frame sequences because the signal-to-noise ratio was lowered by fewer shared sequences. Abundant cord blood beta clonotypes carried fewer insertions; young adult naive repertoires showed a weaker similar trend, while memory repertoires showed none. Invariant T cells such as MAIT and iNKT could partly confound zero-insertion analyses, although diverse VJ usage argued against such confounding for most clonotypes.

Only healthy Caucasian donors were included. Three pairs of female monozygotic twins, all aged about 18 to 29 years, made up the twin cohort. RNA for TCR libraries was isolated from peripheral blood mononuclear cells. As for this clonotype: The clone's antigen remains unknown. The sample holds no much larger clone one base away, and base qualities are not on file.

Library creation used 5' RACE. Sequencer: Illumina HiSeq 2000. Template switching added a universal primer binding site, and the final cDNA carried a unique molecular identifier that allowed TCR cDNA molecules to be counted accurately. Specific primers in the conserved constant-segment region were used to synthesize first-strand cDNA for TCR alpha and beta chains. To control for contamination, each cDNA library was double barcoded with a SMART-Mk sample barcode plus Illumina barcodes. TruSeq adapter sequences, together with Illumina sample barcodes, were added in two successive PCR steps. The TCR alpha and beta cDNA libraries were sequenced on the Illumina HiSeq platform using custom primers. Per the source publication's procedure: MiGEC processed the raw reads to extract unique molecular identifiers, while MiXCR was used to determine the CDR3 positions. Recombination models were inferred per individual with the repgenHMM and IGoR tools using an EM algorithm. The analysis of shared clonotypes was done with the tcR package in R, with sharing normalized by the product of cloneset sizes. To study raw recombination free of thymic and clonal selection effects, out-of-frame nonproductive sequences were analyzed. TCRdb reprocessing: public reads trimmed at Q25 with fastp, clones called with MiXCR, in-frame beta chains kept. One record per CDR3 amino acid sequence lists the most common genes and DNA. The V and J calls come from TCRdb's annotation, not from the publication. The sample includes about 730,000 distinct CDR3 sequences, with 21% observed a single time. 4% to 5.5% of the sample rests with the top ten.

Another study also made use of these data, one on T cells expressing NK-cell markers. Reported in the second study: In sorted CD3+CD56+NKG2C+, CD3+CD56+NKG2C- and CD3+CD56-NKG2C+ T-cell subsets from several donors, TCR beta-chain repertoires were profiled. Of the eight sequenced donors, seven were found to be HCMV-seropositive and one was found to be HCMV-seronegative. In several experiments an anti-gammadeltaTCR antibody was added to restrict sorting to alphabetaTCR-expressing T cells. In more than 5 donors, the dominant CD3+CD56+NKG2C+ clonotypes ranked among the top 10 CD8+ clonotypes, making up roughly 1.0-7.5% of CD8+ T cells. Those dominant clonotypes were again the most abundant among CD3+CD56-NKG2C+ cells in a few donors, at about 25-65%. It remained unclear whether the expanded NKG2C-expressing T cell clones were specific for HCMV antigens. Randomly selected healthy volunteers, three men and five women, were used as the eight sequenced donors. HCMV-specific IgG was detected in serum with a commercial ELISA kit to determine HCMV serostatus. For roughly six donors, bulk peripheral blood T-cell repertoires were also sequenced from unsorted PBMC. MIGEC handled demultiplexing of the reads and grouping by UMI, while MiTCR was used to assemble and quantify clonotypes. To exclude erroneous sequences, only TCR cDNA sequences supported by at least two reads were retained. The tcR package was used for downstream repertoire analysis, and clonotypes were matched across fractions by CDR3 nucleotide sequence plus V segment. VDJmatch was used to annotate antigen specificity against VDJdb, with one amino acid substitution allowed in CDR3.

Sequencing was performed on PBMCs. The receptor was isolated from a woman between 18 and 30 years old in good health. The chain uses TRBV4-3 and TRBJ2-1; TRBD2 might be the D gene, on 5 matching bases. The DNA reads as follows: TGCGCCAGCAGCCAAGAGGCTAGCAGGGAGCAGTTCTTC. It translates to CASSQEASREQFF.